This T cell receptor (beta chain) was identified in a study of cytomegalovirus exposure and HLA in healthy donors. Study overall: According to later analysis, the same platform produced the roughly 120 validation and about 630 first-cohort repertoires.

Separation from the roughly 690-subject first cohort characterized the roughly 120-subject validation cohort, to which the donors belonged. Method: immunoSEQ multiplex PCR; TCRdb's copy keeps in-frame clones and lacks some. Found here are about 120,000 clones, about 85% of them singletons; the top ten hold approximately 2.3%. Germline lookup yields CDR1 SGHAT and CDR2 FQNNGV. The V end was cut by 5 bases, the J end by 8 bases, with 9 bases between. The length of the CDR3 is 12 residues. J is TRBJ1-4 and V is TRBV11-2, with a tentative D call TRBD1 (5 bases). The origin of this receptor is a woman aged 25 to 39 in good health and CMV-seronegative. The sample comprised PBMCs. The CDR3 is CASSPGGEKLFF. The CDR3 DNA reads as TGTGCCAGCAGCCCGGGGGGGGAAAAACTGTTTTTT.